This record looks at one TCR beta chain sequence and its context. Its antigen remains unknown. Compared with germline, one end of the junction differs, possibly owing to a read error. This sample is part of a study of blood T cells in healthy people across ages. Then a second PCR, running roughly 7 to 11 cycles, was carried out with a sample-barcoded 5' primer and a J-beta primer mix. Every molecule of cDNA carried a tag from a template-switch adaptor with 12 random nucleotides. MiXCR was run by TCRdb on the 5' RACE reads, yielding one entry per CDR3 protein. The sample has about 1.8 million distinct CDR3 sequences; about 49% are singletons. The study's findings and limits: The unsorted PBMCs prevented any conclusive comparison of naive versus antigen-experienced cells. Long-lived donors had more naive CD4+ cells and higher diversity than aged donors.

Per-sample yields of isolated PBMCs were at least 7 million. The receptor was derived from a woman between 40 and 50 years old in good health. Sequenced: blood.

CDR3 nucleotide sequence: TGCGCCAGTAGCTTACTGGGGGGCCCGGCAGATACGCAGTATTTT. It specifies CASSLLGGPADTQYF. The chain links TRBV5-1 to TRBJ2-3; tentatively, D is TRBD1 or TRBD2 (6 bases each). Germline CDR1 reads SGHRS; CDR2 reads YFSETQ. The CDR3 loop spans 15 amino acids.